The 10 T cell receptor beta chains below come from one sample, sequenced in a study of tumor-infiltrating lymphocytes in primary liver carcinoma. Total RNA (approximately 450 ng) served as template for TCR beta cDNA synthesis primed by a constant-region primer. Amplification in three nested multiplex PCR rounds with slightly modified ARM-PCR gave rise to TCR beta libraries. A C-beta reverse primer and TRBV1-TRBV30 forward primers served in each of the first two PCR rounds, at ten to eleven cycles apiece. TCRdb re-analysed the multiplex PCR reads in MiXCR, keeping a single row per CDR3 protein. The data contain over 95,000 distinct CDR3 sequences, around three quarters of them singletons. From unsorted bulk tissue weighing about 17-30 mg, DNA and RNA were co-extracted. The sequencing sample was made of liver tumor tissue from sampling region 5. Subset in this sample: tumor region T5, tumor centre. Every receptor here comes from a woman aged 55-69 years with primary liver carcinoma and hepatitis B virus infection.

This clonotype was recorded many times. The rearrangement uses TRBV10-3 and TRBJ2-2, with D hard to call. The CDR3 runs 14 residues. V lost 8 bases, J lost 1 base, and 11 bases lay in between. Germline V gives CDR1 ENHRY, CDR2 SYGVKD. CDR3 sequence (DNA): TGTGCCATCCCTAAGCGTGGGAACACCGGGGAGCTGTTTTTT. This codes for CAIPKRGNTGELFF.

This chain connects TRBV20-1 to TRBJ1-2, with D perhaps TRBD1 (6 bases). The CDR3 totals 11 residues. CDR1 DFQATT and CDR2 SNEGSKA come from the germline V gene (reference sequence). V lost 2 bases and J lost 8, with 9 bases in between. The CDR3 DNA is TGCAGTGCTAGAAGGGGGGACGGCTACACCTTC. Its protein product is CSARRGDGYTF.

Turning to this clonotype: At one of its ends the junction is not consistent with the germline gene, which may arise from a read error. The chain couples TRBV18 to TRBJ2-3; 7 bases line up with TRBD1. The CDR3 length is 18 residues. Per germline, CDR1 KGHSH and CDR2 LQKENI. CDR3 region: CASSPRQGLSYDTNTQYF. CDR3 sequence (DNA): TGTGCCAGCTCACCACGACAGGGATTGAGTTACGACACAAATACGCAGTATTTT.

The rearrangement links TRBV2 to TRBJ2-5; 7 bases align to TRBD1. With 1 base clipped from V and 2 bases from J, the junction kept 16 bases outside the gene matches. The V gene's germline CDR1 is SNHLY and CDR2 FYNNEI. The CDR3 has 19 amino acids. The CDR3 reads CASSEVGGWAGGGQETQYF. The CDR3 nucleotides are TGTGCCAGCAGTGAAGTCGGTGGTTGGGCAGGGGGTGGGCAAGAGACCCAGTACTTC.

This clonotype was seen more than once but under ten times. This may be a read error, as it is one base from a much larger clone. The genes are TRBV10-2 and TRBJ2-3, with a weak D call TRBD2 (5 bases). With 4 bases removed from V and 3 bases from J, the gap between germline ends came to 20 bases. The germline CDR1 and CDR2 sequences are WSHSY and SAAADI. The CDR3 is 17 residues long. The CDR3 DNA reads TGCGCCAGCAGTGCCATACCACGGGGATCTGGGACAGATACGCAGTATTTT. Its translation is CASSAIPRGSGTDTQYF.

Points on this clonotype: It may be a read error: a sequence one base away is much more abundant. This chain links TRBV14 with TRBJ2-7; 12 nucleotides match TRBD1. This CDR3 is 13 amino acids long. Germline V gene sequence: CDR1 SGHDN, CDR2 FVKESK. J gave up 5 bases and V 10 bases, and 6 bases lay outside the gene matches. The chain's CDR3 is CATFRDRGHEQYF. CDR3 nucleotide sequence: TGTGCCACCTTTAGGGACAGGGGGCACGAGCAGTACTTC. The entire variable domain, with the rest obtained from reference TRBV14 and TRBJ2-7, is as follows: EAGVTQFPSHSVIEKGQTVTLRCDPISGHDNLYWYRRVMGKEIKFLLHFVKESKQDESGMPNNRFLAERTGGTYSTLKVQPAELEDSGVYFCATFRDRGHEQYFGPGTRLTVT.

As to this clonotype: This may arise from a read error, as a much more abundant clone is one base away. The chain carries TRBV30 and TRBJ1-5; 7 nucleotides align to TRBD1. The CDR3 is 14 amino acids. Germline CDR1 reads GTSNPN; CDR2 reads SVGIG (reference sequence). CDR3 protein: CVWSVGQVNQPQHF. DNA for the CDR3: TGTGTCTGGAGTGTCGGACAGGTCAATCAGCCCCAGCATTTT.

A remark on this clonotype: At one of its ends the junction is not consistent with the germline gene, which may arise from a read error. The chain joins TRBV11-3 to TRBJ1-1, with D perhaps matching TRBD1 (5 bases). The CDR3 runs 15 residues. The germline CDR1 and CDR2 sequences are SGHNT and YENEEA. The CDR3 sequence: CASSVAGTRNTDAFF. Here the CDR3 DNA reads TGTGCAAGCAGCGTAGCAGGGACCAGGAACACTGACGCTTTCTTT. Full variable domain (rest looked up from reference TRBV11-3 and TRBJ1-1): EAGVVQSPRYKIIEKKQPVAFWCNPISGHNTLYWYLQNLGQGPELLIRYENEEAVDDSQLPKDRFSAERLKGVDSTLKIQPAELGDSAVYLCASSVAGTRNTDAFFGQGTRLTVV.

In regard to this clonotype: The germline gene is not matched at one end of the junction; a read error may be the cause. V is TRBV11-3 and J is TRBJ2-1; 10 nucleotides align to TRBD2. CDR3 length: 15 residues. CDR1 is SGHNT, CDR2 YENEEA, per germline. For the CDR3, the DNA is TGTGCCAGCAGTTTAATAGCGGGAGGTATCAATGAGGAGTTCTTC. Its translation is CASSLIAGGINEEFF.

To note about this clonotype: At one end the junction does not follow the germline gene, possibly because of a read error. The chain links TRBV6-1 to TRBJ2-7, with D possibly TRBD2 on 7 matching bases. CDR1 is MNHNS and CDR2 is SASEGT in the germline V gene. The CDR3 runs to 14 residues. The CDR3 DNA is TGTGCCGGCAGTGTGGAGGGGGGGGCCTACGAGCAGTACTTC. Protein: CAGSVEGGAYEQYF.